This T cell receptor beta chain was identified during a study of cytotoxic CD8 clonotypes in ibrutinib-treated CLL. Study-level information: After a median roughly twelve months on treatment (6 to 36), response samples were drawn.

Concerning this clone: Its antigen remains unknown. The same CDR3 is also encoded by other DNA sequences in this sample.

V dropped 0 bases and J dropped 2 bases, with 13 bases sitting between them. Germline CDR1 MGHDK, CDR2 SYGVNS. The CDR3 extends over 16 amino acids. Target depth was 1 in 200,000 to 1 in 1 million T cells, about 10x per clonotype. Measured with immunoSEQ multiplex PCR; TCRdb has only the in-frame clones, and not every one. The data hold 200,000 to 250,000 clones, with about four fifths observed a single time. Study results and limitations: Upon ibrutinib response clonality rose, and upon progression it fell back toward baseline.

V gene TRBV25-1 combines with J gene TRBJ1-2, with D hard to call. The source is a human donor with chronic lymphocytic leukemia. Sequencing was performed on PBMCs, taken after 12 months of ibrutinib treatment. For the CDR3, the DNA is TGTGCCAGCAGTGAATATGGGCAGAGAACCAACTATGGCTACACCTTC. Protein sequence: CASSEYGQRTNYGYTF.